This T cell receptor (beta chain) was obtained from a study of T cells after yellow fever vaccination (dated by TCRdb to between 2017 and 2020). For the wider study: The SMART-Seq v4 Ultra Low Input RNA kit was used to prepare libraries from fractions with low cell numbers. To follow T-cell clones before and after both primary and booster YFV17D yellow fever vaccination, bulk TCR alpha and beta repertoires underwent longitudinal sequencing. Two healthy male donors made up the cohort, one aged 18 to 30 years and the other aged 30 to 40 years. Blood was drawn at multiple timepoints before and after primary and secondary immunization, with bulk PBMC replicates and cell subsets isolated. Study-wide conclusions, independent of this receptor: Because only a couple of donors were included in the study, the extent to which the findings can be generalized is limited. After the booster, most clones that had expanded after primary vaccination were detected again (about 97% of CD4 and around nine tenths of CD8), suggesting broad maintenance of memory. The secondary T-cell response was found to be weaker but faster than the primary response, with a peak reached on day 5 rather than on day 15. A small fraction of clonotypes showed up in both the CD4 and CD8 compartments, probably as a result of convergent recombination. FACS-sorted repertoires could contain abundant contaminating clonotypes from the bulk population, so computational filtering was required.

This clonotype was seen only a few times. Its cognate antigen has yet to be identified. Qualities for individual bases were not recorded, and no much larger clone is one base off. The meaning of the sample's treatment or condition label: live attenuated yellow fever vaccine strain. Two biological replicates of bulk PBMCs were collected at each blood-draw timepoint. A standard Ficoll-Paque protocol was used to isolate PBMCs from peripheral blood. RNA was extracted with TriZol from bulk PBMCs, CD4 and CD8 fractions, and dextramer-positive and dextramer-negative fractions. The germline V gene gives CDR1 as SGHRS and CDR2 as YFSETQ. The cysteine opens and the phenylalanine closes a CDR3 of 16 amino acids. This entry keeps only the CDR3 DNA: 48 bases, framed from base 1. Relative to germline, V is 5 bases shorter and J is 4 bases shorter, with 19 bases between their ends. TCR cDNA was synthesized by 5'RACE template switching, through which a universal primer site and unique molecular identifiers were introduced. cDNA synthesis was primed from both the TCR alpha and TCR beta constant segments. Library amplification used two PCR steps, and the second PCR step added sample barcodes and sequencing adapters. Sequencing of the libraries was done on either Illumina HiSeq 2500 (2x100 bp) or NovaSeq (2x150 bp). From the authors' description of their analysis: Reads were demultiplexed and collapsed into UMI consensus sequences with MIGEC, and V(D)J alignment was performed with MiXCR. Vaccine-responding clonotypes were identified with edgeR using replicate PBMC samples, with FDR below 0.01 and a log2 fold change above 5 up to day 15 being required. Bulk clonotypes were assigned CD4 or CD8 identity according to which sequenced CD4 or CD8 repertoire held them at higher abundance. TCRdb applied fastp at Q25 and MiXCR to the public reads, then kept only in-frame beta chains. Every distinct CDR3 protein forms one entry, paired with its most common genes and DNA. The V and J calls shown here were made by TCRdb, not taken from the authors' results. Within this sample are about 350,000 distinct CDR3 sequences, with roughly 8.4% of them counted one time only. The ten top clones hold around 17% of the sample.

Recombination connected TRBV5-1 to TRBJ1-3, and perhaps TRBD1 as D gene, on 5 matching bases. Specimen: PBMCs, collected 45 days after the first yellow fever vaccination. The receptor's source is a man aged 18 to 29 who received the YFV17D yellow fever vaccine. CDR3 sequence: CASSPLAGTLGNTIYF. The nucleotides are TGCGCCAGCAGTCCCCTAGCCGGGACGCTCGGAAACACCATATATTTT.